The 30 T cell receptor beta chains below were found in one sample sequenced in a study of T cell responses to AZD1222 COVID-19 vaccine listed by TCRdb under 2021. In the paper's terms, the time point label means: baseline before first vaccination. Library preparation was by the immunoSEQ multiplex PCR assay. TCRdb took this table from immuneACCESS and kept in-frame rearrangements with V and J called. Such tables lack part of the clones; where checked against another copy, unresolved V genes explain under half of the gap, and the rest is unexplained. The sample table holds some 120,000 clones, of which over 75% were seen once. Approximately 2.5% of the sample is in the top ten clones. The specimen was peripheral blood, collected on day 0 of AZD1222 vaccination. The receptors were sampled from an adult in good health.

The chain joins TRBV15 to TRBJ1-5; D ambiguous. Germline V CDR1 and CDR2: LNHNV, YYDKDF (reference sequence). The CDR3 is made up of 15 amino acids. Trimming stripped 0 bases from V and 1 base from J, with 7 bases between. CDR3 in DNA: TGTGCCACCAGCAGAGAACCAAGGAGCAATCAGCCCCAGCATTTT. It translates to CATSREPRSNQPQHF. Complete variable domain (other parts from reference TRBV15 and TRBJ1-5): DAMVIQNPRYQVTQFGKPVTLSCSQTLNHNVMYWYQQKSSQAPKLLFHYYDKDFNNEADTPDNFQSRRPNTSFCFLDIRSPGLGDTAMYLCATSREPRSNQPQHFGDGTRLSIL.

The V gene is TRBV4-2, the J gene TRBJ2-1; the D gene is possibly TRBD2 (5 bases). V was trimmed by 3 bases and J by 10 bases, leaving 13 bases between them. Germline V lookup: CDR1 LGHNA, CDR2 YNFKEQ. The CDR3 consists of 13 residues. CDR3 region: CASSQIRRREQFF. CDR3 bases: TGTGCCAGCAGCCAGATAAGGAGGCGCGAGCAGTTCTTC.

The chain has TRBV7-9 and TRBJ2-3; possibly TRBD2 for D (5 bases). The CDR3 contains 14 residues. Trimming pared 0 bases from V and 5 bases from J, leaving 9 bases between. Germline lookup yields CDR1 SEHNR and CDR2 FQNEAQ (reference sequence). The CDR3 region is CASSLAGARDTQYF. The CDR3 nucleotides read TGTGCCAGCAGCTTAGCGGGAGCACGAGATACGCAGTATTTT.

DNA for the CDR3: TGCGCCAGCAGCCAAGGACTAGCGGAGACCAATGAGCAGTTCTTC. This encodes CASSQGLAETNEQFF. The J gene is TRBJ2-1, the V gene TRBV4-3; 9 nucleotides agree with TRBD2. V lost 1 base to trimming and J lost 6 bases; unmatched junction nucleotides: 4. The germline V gene has CDR1 LGHNA and CDR2 YSLEER. This CDR3 spans 15 amino acids.

V and J are TRBV9 and TRBJ1-6; D gene unclear. V was pared by 0 bases and J by 9 bases, with 10 bases between. CDR1 is SGDLS and CDR2 is YYNGEE in the germline V gene. This CDR3 has 14 amino acids. Here the CDR3 DNA reads TGTGCCAGCAGCGTAGTAGGGATTGGTTCACCCCTCCACTTT. Translation: CASSVVGIGSPLHF.

V usage is TRBV9 and J usage is TRBJ2-6; possible D gene TRBD1, 6 bases. Germline loops: CDR1 SGDLS, CDR2 YYNGEE. This CDR3 has 14 residues. V lost 3 bases, J lost 2 bases, and 6 bases lay in between. This chain's CDR3 is CASSEGAGANVLTF. CDR3 DNA: TGTGCCAGCAGCGAGGGGGCTGGGGCCAACGTCCTGACTTTC.

The chain carries TRBV6-5 and TRBJ1-1; D is possibly TRBD1 (5 bases). The CDR3 loop spans 15 amino acids. Trimming left V 7 bases short and J 1 base short, with 16 bases between. Germline CDR1 MNHEY, CDR2 SVGAGI. CDR3 coding DNA: TGTGCCAGCACCTCGGTGTGGGACTGGAACACTGAAGCTTTCTTT. Translated, it gives CASTSVWDWNTEAFF.

This clone turned up a few times. The V and J genes are TRBV6-5 and TRBJ2-7; D ambiguous. Looked up from germline, CDR1 is MNHEY and CDR2 is SVGAGI. The V end was cut by 6 bases, the J end by 2 bases, with 11 bases between. The CDR3 spans 13 residues. The CDR3 DNA reads TGTGCCAGCAGAGCGCCGTCGACCTACGAGCAGTACTTC. Translated, it gives CASRAPSTYEQYF.

The chain is built from TRBV7-3 and TRBJ1-1; D uncertain. The germline CDR1 and CDR2 sequences are SGHTA and FQGTGA. Trimming took off 2 bases at V and 1 base at J, with 5 bases between the two ends. This CDR3 contains 13 residues. CDR3 region: CASSLERNTEAFF. The CDR3 DNA reads as TGTGCCAGCAGCTTAGAACGGAACACTGAAGCTTTCTTT. Variable domain in full (rest from reference TRBV7-3 and TRBJ1-1): GAGVSQTPSNKVTEKGKYVELRCDPISGHTALYWYRQSLGQGPEFLIYFQGTGAADDSGLPNDRFFAVRPEGSVSTLKIQRTERGDSAVYLCASSLERNTEAFFGQGTRLTVV.

The rearrangement joins TRBV6-5 to TRBJ1-4, with a weak D call TRBD1 (6 bases). CDR1 MNHEY and CDR2 SVGAGI come from the germline V gene. V gave up 6 bases and J gave up 4 bases, with 15 bases separating them. This CDR3 contains 15 residues. Here the CDR3 DNA reads TGTGCCAGCAGGCACTCGGGGGCCTTTAATGAAAAACTGTTTTTT. Protein: CASRHSGAFNEKLFF.

CDR3 DNA: TGTGCCAGCAGTTACGCGGCTCCCCGACTGTACAATGAGCAGTTCTTC. It specifies CASSYAAPRLYNEQFF. The chain links TRBV6-5 to TRBJ2-1; no clear D. This CDR3 comprises 16 residues. Germline V lookup: CDR1 MNHEY, CDR2 SVGAGI. With 2 bases removed from V and 4 bases from J, the gap between germline ends came to 15 bases.

The chain recombines TRBV5-1 with TRBJ1-1; TRBD1 is a possible D gene (5 bases). The germline CDR1 and CDR2 sequences are SGHRS and YFSETQ. V dropped 4 bases and J dropped 1 base, with 14 bases sitting between them. The CDR3 extends over 15 amino acids. The CDR3 spells CASSRQGRENTEAFF. CDR3 sequence (DNA): TGCGCCAGCAGCCGCCAGGGACGGGAGAACACTGAAGCTTTCTTT.

This clone was seen more than once but under ten times. The CDR3 region has the DNA TGCGCCAGCAGTGCGGAGGGACTAGCGATTAATGAGCAGTTCTTC. Translated: CASSAEGLAINEQFF. The chain combines TRBV10-1 with TRBJ2-1; 10 bases are a match to TRBD2. The CDR3 loop spans 15 amino acids. Germline V gene lookup returns CDR1 WNHNN and CDR2 SYGVQD (reference sequence). V lost 4 bases to trimming and J lost 7 bases; unmatched junction nucleotides: 7.

The CDR3 nucleotides read TGTGCCAGCAGTTTATCGGTCAGAGGTAGAGTGGGGGACAATGAGCAGTTCTTC. It yields the protein CASSLSVRGRVGDNEQFF. This chain uses TRBV27 with TRBJ2-1; D possibly matches TRBD1 or TRBD2 (5 bases each). Trimming took off 0 bases at V and 5 bases at J, with 20 bases between the two ends. The CDR3 has 18 amino acids. CDR1 MNHEY and CDR2 SMNVEV come from the germline V gene (reference sequence).

J is TRBJ2-1 and V is TRBV6-5; a possible D gene is TRBD2 (6 bases). V was cut by 2 bases and J by 8 bases, with 13 bases left in between. Germline CDR1 is MNHEY and CDR2 is SVGAGI. The CDR3 is 14 amino acids. CDR3 sequence: CASSYTILAYEQFF. The CDR3, as DNA: TGTGCCAGCAGTTACACTATCCTAGCGTATGAGCAGTTCTTC.

The chain combines TRBV29-1 with TRBJ2-7, with no clear D. Germline CDR1 is SQVTM and CDR2 is ANQGSEA. Trimming took off 5 bases at V and 2 bases at J, with 13 bases between the two ends. The CDR3 is made up of 13 amino acids. The CDR3 coding sequence is TGCAGCGTTTTTAATCCGAATACCTACGAGCAGTACTTC. It encodes CSVFNPNTYEQYF.

The chain combines TRBV9 with TRBJ2-3; 11 bases agree with TRBD1. With V trimmed by 6 bases and J by 5 bases, 5 bases remained unmatched. In germline, CDR1 is SGDLS, CDR2 YYNGEE. The CDR3 loop spans 14 amino acids. Here the CDR3 DNA reads TGTGCCAGCAATAGGGGACAGGGGGGAGATACGCAGTATTTT. This sequence encodes CASNRGQGGDTQYF.

V and J are TRBV12-3 or TRBV12-4 and TRBJ1-2, with D unresolved. V lost 3 bases and J lost 7, with 9 bases in between. The CDR3 totals 12 residues. The CDR3: CASSLWAVGYTF. The CDR3 nucleotides are TGTGCCAGCAGTTTGTGGGCGGTTGGCTACACCTTC.

The chain recombines TRBV7-2 with TRBJ1-2, with D maybe TRBD1 (5 bases). Looked up from germline, CDR1 is SGHTA and CDR2 is FQGNSA. Trimming cost V 1 base and J 4 bases, with 13 bases left between them. The CDR3 loop spans 15 amino acids. The CDR3 bases are TGTGCCAGCAGCTTAGGGATCAGGGAAATCTATGGCTACACCTTC. Its protein product is CASSLGIREIYGYTF.

V gene TRBV7-8 combines with J gene TRBJ2-7; possible D gene TRBD2, 5 bases. From germline, CDR1 is SGHVS and CDR2 FQNEAQ. Trimming stripped 5 bases from V and 5 bases from J, with 13 bases between. The CDR3 runs to 13 residues. In nucleotides, the CDR3 is TGTGCCAGCAGCCCCGGGGTGGTCCACGAGCAGTACTTC. Protein: CASSPGVVHEQYF. The full variable domain, with the rest looked up from reference TRBV7-8 and TRBJ2-7, is GAGVSQSPRYKVAKRGQDVALRCDPISGHVSLFWYQQALGQGPEFLTYFQNEAQLDKSGLPSDRFFAERPEGSVSTLKIQRTQQEDSAVYLCASSPGVVHEQYFGPGTRLTVT.

The chain couples TRBV9 to TRBJ2-7; 7 nucleotides align to TRBD2. The junction had 7 bases not matched to a gene; V was cut back by 0 bases and J by 4 bases. CDR3 size: 15 residues. Looked up from germline, CDR1 is SGDLS and CDR2 is YYNGEE. The CDR3 protein is CASSVAAASGYEQYF. The CDR3, as DNA: TGTGCCAGCAGCGTAGCAGCGGCTAGCGGTTACGAGCAGTACTTC.

This chain uses TRBV19 with TRBJ2-3, with D unresolved. CDR3 size: 13 residues. Germline lookup yields CDR1 LNHDA and CDR2 SQIVND (reference sequence). V was clipped by 7 bases and J by 1 base, with 9 bases between them. CDR3 residues: CASKALGTDTQYF. Here the CDR3 DNA reads TGTGCCAGTAAAGCCCTCGGCACAGATACGCAGTATTTT.

V usage is TRBV25-1 and J usage is TRBJ2-7; D gene ambiguous. This CDR3 spans 12 amino acids. Germline-derived CDR1 and CDR2 are MGHDK and SYGVNS. V dropped 8 bases and J dropped 2 bases, with 10 bases sitting between them. Here the CDR3 DNA reads TGTGCCAGCTCCTCGCACCCCTACGAGCAGTACTTC. It yields the protein CASSSHPYEQYF.

The chain carries TRBV29-1 and TRBJ1-3; tentative D call: TRBD1 (5 bases). From germline, CDR1 is SQVTM and CDR2 ANQGSEA. The germline V and J ends were trimmed by 4 bases and 2 bases, with 15 bases remaining between them. The CDR3 spans 15 residues. In DNA form, the CDR3 reads TGCAGCGTTGGGGCATCGGGGGGGACTGGAAACACCATATATTTT. Amino acids: CSVGASGGTGNTIYF. The full variable domain, with the rest looked up from reference TRBV29-1 and TRBJ1-3, is SAVISQKPSRDICQRGTSLTIQCQVDSQVTMMFWYRQQPGQSLTLIATANQGSEATYESGFVIDKFPISRPNLTFSTLTVSNMSPEDSSIYLCSVGASGGTGNTIYFGEGSWLTVV.

This clone was seen more than once but under ten times. The rearrangement joins TRBV15 to TRBJ2-7; 7 bases agree with TRBD1. The CDR3 spans 14 residues. The germline CDR1 and CDR2 sequences are LNHNV and YYDKDF (reference sequence). Losses at the gene ends were 2 bases for V and 6 bases for J; bases not matched to a gene: 7. The CDR3 here is CATSRPATGSEQYF. Here the CDR3 DNA reads TGTGCCACCAGCAGACCCGCGACAGGGAGCGAGCAGTACTTC.

This rearrangement joins TRBV18 to TRBJ2-1; TRBD2 aligns across 13 bases. V dropped 3 bases and J dropped 6; count of bases not matched to a gene: 5. Per the germline V gene, CDR1 is KGHSH and CDR2 is LQKENI. This CDR3 is built from 16 residues. The CDR3 DNA follows: TGTGCCAGCTCACCTGTGACTAGCGGGAGGATCAATGAGCAGTTCTTC. It is translated as CASSPVTSGRINEQFF.

The rearrangement joins TRBV5-1 to TRBJ2-7; a possible D gene is TRBD2 (5 bases). V lost 2 bases and J 0 bases, leaving 9 bases between the germline ends. CDR1 and CDR2 (germline): SGHRS, YFSETQ. The CDR3 covers 14 residues. The CDR3 region has the DNA TGCGCCAGCAGCTTAGGTGGGAGCTCCTACGAGCAGTACTTC. This gives the protein CASSLGGSSYEQYF.

V and J are TRBV11-2 and TRBJ1-2; D is uncertain. The V gene's germline CDR1 is SGHAT and CDR2 FQNNGV. This CDR3 has 13 amino acids. V gave up 5 bases and J gave up 8 bases, with 15 bases separating them. The DNA for the CDR3 is TGTGCCAGCAGCCTGACCCACGGGGAGGGCTACACCTTC. Protein: CASSLTHGEGYTF.

The count of this clone is one. The chain uses TRBV15 and TRBJ1-1, with a possible D match to TRBD1 (6 bases). CDR3 size: 13 residues. Germline V gene sequence: CDR1 LNHNV, CDR2 YYDKDF (reference sequence). With 8 bases removed from V and 0 bases from J, the gap between germline ends came to 10 bases. The DNA for the CDR3 is TGTGCCACCTCAAGGGGGGTGAACACTGAAGCTTTCTTT. Translation: CATSRGVNTEAFF.

This clone was seen more than once but under ten times. The V and J genes are TRBV30 and TRBJ1-1, with no clear D. The ends were cut back, 2 bases at V and 1 base at J, with 8 bases in the middle. The CDR3 sequence is 13 residues long. The germline CDR1 and CDR2 sequences are GTSNPN and SVGIG (reference sequence). CDR3 nucleotides: TGTGCCTGGAGTTTAAGGGCGAACACTGAAGCTTTCTTT. As protein: CAWSLRANTEAFF.